This is a list of T cell receptor beta chains from one sample in a study of immune evolution from preneoplasia to lung adenocarcinoma. Clones were sequenced by immunoSEQ multiplex PCR, and TCRdb holds only the in-frame ones, with some missing. The sample lists around 10,000 clones; more than 75% were seen once. The material sequenced was FFPE minimally invasive lung adenocarcinoma tissue. The origin of the receptors is a donor of 70 years or more with lung adenocarcinoma. CDR3s include the opening cysteine and the closing phenylalanine or tryptophan. The D gene is left open where the match is weak. Only some rows state a clone size, as once, few, many or a class for expanded clones.

d_gene: TRBD2; j_gene: TRBJ2-2; len: 19; v_gene: TRBV6-1; abundance: .; CDR3aa: CASSEAAGTSSPLAGELFF; CDR3nt: TGTGCCAGCAGTGAAGCGGCAGGGACTAGCTCCCCTTTGGCCGGGGAGCTGTTTTTT
d_gene: .; j_gene: TRBJ2-3; len: 14; v_gene: TRBV19; abundance: .; CDR3aa: CASSISGTTDTQYF; CDR3nt: TGTGCCAGTAGTATTAGCGGCACAACAGATACGCAGTATTTT
d_gene: .; j_gene: TRBJ1-3; len: 15; v_gene: TRBV18; abundance: .; CDR3aa: CASSPPNLSGNTIYF; CDR3nt: TGTGCCAGCTCACCACCGAACCTCTCTGGAAACACCATATATTTT
d_gene: TRBD1; j_gene: TRBJ2-2; len: 15; v_gene: TRBV5-1; abundance: .; CDR3aa: CASSSGTGITGELFF; CDR3nt: TGCGCCAGCAGCTCCGGGACAGGGATCACCGGGGAGCTGTTTTTT
d_gene: .; j_gene: TRBJ2-2; len: 15; v_gene: TRBV7-7; abundance: few; CDR3aa: CASSLELANTGELFF; CDR3nt: TGTGCTAGCAGCTTAGAACTAGCAAACACCGGGGAGCTGTTTTTT
d_gene: TRBD1; j_gene: TRBJ1-1; len: 14; v_gene: TRBV7-3; abundance: few; CDR3aa: CASSSGQGHTEAFF; CDR3nt: TGTGCCAGCAGCTCCGGACAGGGGCACACTGAAGCTTTCTTT
d_gene: TRBD1; j_gene: TRBJ1-2; len: 15; v_gene: TRBV4-1; abundance: .; CDR3aa: CASSQPGQGNYGYTF; CDR3nt: TGCGCCAGCAGCCAACCGGGACAGGGTAACTATGGCTACACCTTC
d_gene: .; j_gene: TRBJ1-4; len: 11; v_gene: TRBV30; abundance: .; CDR3aa: CAWKSTDLMFF; CDR3nt: TGTGCCTGGAAGTCGACCGATCTTATGTTTTTT
d_gene: .; j_gene: TRBJ1-5; len: 14; v_gene: TRBV15; abundance: .; CDR3aa: CATSSGSSNQPQHF; CDR3nt: TGTGCCACCAGCAGCGGGTCTAGCAATCAGCCCCAGCATTTT
d_gene: TRBD1; j_gene: TRBJ2-3; len: 15; v_gene: TRBV19; abundance: .; CDR3aa: CASSTGTGGTDTQYF; CDR3nt: TGTGCCAGTAGTACCGGGACAGGGGGCACAGATACGCAGTATTTT
d_gene: TRBD1; j_gene: TRBJ2-1; len: 15; v_gene: TRBV7-6; abundance: .; CDR3aa: CASSRGQGDYNEQFF; CDR3nt: TGTGCCAGTAGCCGAGGACAGGGGGATTACAATGAGCAGTTCTTC
d_gene: .; j_gene: TRBJ2-3; len: 14; v_gene: TRBV27; abundance: .; CDR3aa: CASTGALPTDTQYF; CDR3nt: TGTGCCAGCACCGGGGCCCTACCCACAGATACGCAGTATTTT
d_gene: TRBD2; j_gene: TRBJ2-1; len: 18; v_gene: TRBV14; abundance: once; CDR3aa: CASSQIRMGLAGGNEQFF; CDR3nt: TGTGCCAGCAGCCAAATCCGAATGGGCCTAGCGGGAGGGAATGAGCAGTTCTTC
d_gene: .; j_gene: TRBJ2-7; len: 15; v_gene: TRBV5-4; abundance: .; CDR3aa: CASTVLTGLDYEQYF; CDR3nt: TGTGCCAGCACCGTTTTGACCGGGTTAGACTACGAGCAGTACTTC
d_gene: .; j_gene: TRBJ1-1; len: 15; v_gene: TRBV5-4; abundance: once; CDR3aa: CASSLVGVGNTEAFF; CDR3nt: TGTGCCAGCAGCTTGGTGGGGGTGGGCAACACTGAAGCTTTCTTT
d_gene: .; j_gene: TRBJ1-3; len: 14; v_gene: TRBV9; abundance: .; CDR3aa: CANSVGSSGNTIYF; CDR3nt: TGTGCCAACAGCGTAGGGAGCTCTGGAAACACCATATATTTT
d_gene: .; j_gene: TRBJ2-7; len: 14; v_gene: TRBV5-8; abundance: .; CDR3aa: CASSPRQSSYEQYF; CDR3nt: TGTGCCAGCAGCCCAAGACAGAGCTCCTACGAGCAGTACTTC
d_gene: .; j_gene: TRBJ2-7; len: 12; v_gene: TRBV4-2; abundance: .; CDR3aa: CASSRPGGEQYF; CDR3nt: TGTGCCAGCAGCCGGCCCGGGGGCGAGCAGTACTTC
d_gene: .; j_gene: TRBJ2-2; len: 15; v_gene: TRBV19; abundance: .; CDR3aa: CASSILDTNTGELFF; CDR3nt: TGTGCCAGTAGTATACTGGACACGAACACCGGGGAGCTGTTTTTT
d_gene: .; j_gene: TRBJ2-7; len: 16; v_gene: TRBV2; abundance: .; CDR3aa: CASSYSPGTGAYEQYF; CDR3nt: TGTGCCAGCAGTTATAGTCCCGGGACCGGCGCCTACGAGCAGTACTTC
d_gene: TRBD1; j_gene: TRBJ1-1; len: 13; v_gene: TRBV9; abundance: few; CDR3aa: CASGQGMNTEAFF; CDR3nt: TGTGCCAGCGGACAGGGGATGAACACTGAAGCTTTCTTT
d_gene: .; j_gene: TRBJ2-2; len: 16; v_gene: TRBV11-2; abundance: medium-sized; CDR3aa: CASSFAGTLNTGELFF; CDR3nt: TGTGCCAGCAGCTTCGCCGGGACACTGAACACCGGGGAGCTGTTTTTT
d_gene: TRBD1; j_gene: TRBJ1-2; len: 13; v_gene: TRBV10-3; abundance: .; CDR3aa: CAISPKTGSGYTF; CDR3nt: TGTGCCATCAGCCCGAAGACAGGGTCCGGCTACACCTTC
d_gene: .; j_gene: TRBJ2-1; len: 18; v_gene: TRBV28; abundance: .; CDR3aa: CASSFLHNSGTSRDEQFF; CDR3nt: TGTGCCAGCAGTTTTCTTCACAACTCCGGGACGAGTAGGGATGAGCAGTTCTTC
d_gene: TRBD2; j_gene: TRBJ2-1; len: 14; v_gene: TRBV2; abundance: .; CDR3aa: CASRSGLAGYEQFF; CDR3nt: TGTGCCAGCAGATCCGGACTAGCGGGATATGAGCAGTTCTTC
d_gene: TRBD2; j_gene: TRBJ2-1; len: 18; v_gene: TRBV7-6; abundance: .; CDR3aa: CASSLREGQSRSYNEQFF; CDR3nt: TGTGCCAGCAGCTTAAGGGAGGGCCAATCGAGATCCTACAATGAGCAGTTCTTC
d_gene: .; j_gene: TRBJ2-6; len: 13; v_gene: TRBV6-1; abundance: .; CDR3aa: CASSESGANVLTF; CDR3nt: TGTGCCAGCAGTGAATCCGGGGCCAACGTCCTGACTTTC
d_gene: TRBD1; j_gene: TRBJ2-7; len: 13; v_gene: TRBV30; abundance: .; CDR3aa: CAWSVIQGSEQYF; CDR3nt: TGTGCCTGGAGTGTTATACAGGGGAGCGAGCAGTACTTC
d_gene: TRBD2; j_gene: TRBJ2-1; len: 17; v_gene: TRBV19; abundance: .; CDR3aa: CASSMGLAGGRSNEQFF; CDR3nt: TGTGCCAGTAGTATGGGGCTAGCGGGAGGTCGGAGCAATGAGCAGTTCTTC
d_gene: .; j_gene: TRBJ2-6; len: 15; v_gene: TRBV6-6; abundance: once; CDR3aa: CASNFMDIGANVLTF; CDR3nt: TGTGCCAGCAATTTCATGGACATTGGGGCCAACGTCCTGACTTTC
d_gene: .; j_gene: TRBJ1-1; len: 14; v_gene: TRBV28; abundance: few; CDR3aa: CASRNQGSSTEAFF; CDR3nt: TGTGCCAGCAGAAATCAGGGGAGTTCCACTGAAGCTTTCTTT
d_gene: .; j_gene: TRBJ2-6; len: 15; v_gene: TRBV9; abundance: .; CDR3aa: CASSLRSSGANVLTF; CDR3nt: TGTGCCAGCAGCCTTAGGAGCTCTGGGGCCAACGTCCTGACTTTC
d_gene: TRBD1; j_gene: TRBJ1-5; len: 15; v_gene: TRBV28; abundance: .; CDR3aa: CASSLSGRGQQPQHF; CDR3nt: TGTGCCAGCAGTTTATCTGGCAGGGGGCAACAGCCCCAGCATTTT